Here is one TCR beta chain with its context. The iRepertoire nested amplicon-rescue multiplex PCR amplified TCR alpha and beta CDR3s from RNA. TCRdb re-called the multiplex PCR reads with MiXCR, one entry per CDR3 protein. Among 150,000 to 200,000 distinct CDR3 sequences, around 40% were seen once, and the ten largest hold over 4%. This sample was taken from a study of glioma-infiltrating T cells. Per germline, CDR1 SNHLY and CDR2 FYNNEI. The CDR3 loop spans 13 amino acids. After removal of 5 bases from V and 10 bases from J, the junction contained 7 bases not matched to a gene. This sequence was found in a human donor with low-grade glioma or glioblastoma, undergoing nonglioma brain surgery, or in good health (not recorded which). Sequenced input: glioma tissue, nonneoplastic brain tissue, or PBMCs (not recorded which). This rearrangement joins TRBV2 to TRBJ2-1, with 8 bases identical to TRBD2. CDR3 sequence reads: CASSPTSVGEQFF. Here the CDR3 DNA reads TGTGCCAGCAGTCCGACTAGCGTTGGAGAGCAGTTCTTC.